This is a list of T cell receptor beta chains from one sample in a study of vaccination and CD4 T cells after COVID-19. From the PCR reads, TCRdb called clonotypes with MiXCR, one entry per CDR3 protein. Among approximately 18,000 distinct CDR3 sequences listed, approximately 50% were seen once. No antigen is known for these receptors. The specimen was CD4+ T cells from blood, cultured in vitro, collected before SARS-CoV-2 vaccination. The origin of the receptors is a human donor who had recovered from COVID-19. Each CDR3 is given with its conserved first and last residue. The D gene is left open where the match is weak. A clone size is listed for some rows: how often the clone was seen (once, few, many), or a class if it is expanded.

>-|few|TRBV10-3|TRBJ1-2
TGTGCCATCAGTGAAGGTGGGACAAGTAACTATGGCTACACCTTC
CAISEGGTSNYGYTF
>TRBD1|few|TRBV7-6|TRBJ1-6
TGTGCCAGCAGTTTGGGGCACAGGGGAAGCTCCTATAATTCACCCCTCCACTTT
CASSLGHRGSSYNSPLHF
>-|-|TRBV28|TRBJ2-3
TGTGCCAGCAGTCCCCCCTGGGGGCCTACGCAGTATTTT
CASSPPWGPTQYF
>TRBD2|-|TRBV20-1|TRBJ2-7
TGCAGTGCTAGCGGGAGGGCCTACGAGCAGTACTTC
CSASGRAYEQYF
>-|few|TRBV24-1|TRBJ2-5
TGTGCCACCAGTGACCGGACAGTCCAAGAGACCCAGTACTTC
CATSDRTVQETQYF
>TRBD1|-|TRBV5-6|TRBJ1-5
TGTGCCAGCAGCTTAGACAGGGGCGGCAATCAGCCCCAGCATTTT
CASSLDRGGNQPQHF
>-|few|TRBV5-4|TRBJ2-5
TGTGCCAGCAGCTTTAGCGGTTCGAGGGTACAAGAGACCCAGTACTTC
CASSFSGSRVQETQYF
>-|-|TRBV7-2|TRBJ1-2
TGTGCCAGCAGCCGAAGGACTTCTAACTATGGCTACACCTTC
CASSRRTSNYGYTF
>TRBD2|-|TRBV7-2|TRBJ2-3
TGTGCCAGCAGCTCAAATAGCGGGAGCACAGATACGCAGTATTTT
CASSSNSGSTDTQYF
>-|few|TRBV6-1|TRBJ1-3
TGTGCCAGCAGTGAGAACAGGGTCAGCACCATATATTTT
CASSENRVSTIYF
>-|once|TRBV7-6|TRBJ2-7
TGTGCCAGCAGCCCAACACGGGACGCAGCCTACGAGCAGTACTTC
CASSPTRDAAYEQYF
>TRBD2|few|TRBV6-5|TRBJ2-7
TGTGCCAGCAGTTACGGCGCGGGAGGAGGCGAGCAGTACTTC
CASSYGAGGGEQYF
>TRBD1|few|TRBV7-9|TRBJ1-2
TGTGCCAGCAGCGACTATGGCGCCGGGACAGGGTTGAAAGGCTACACCTTC
CASSDYGAGTGLKGYTF
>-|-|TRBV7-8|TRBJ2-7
TGTGCCAGCAGCTTAGGTTCCCCCCCTGACTACGAGCAGTACTTC
CASSLGSPPDYEQYF
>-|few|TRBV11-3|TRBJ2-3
TGTGCCAGCAGCCGCAGCCCTTTAAACACAGATACGCAGTATTTT
CASSRSPLNTDTQYF
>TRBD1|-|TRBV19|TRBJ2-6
TGTGCCACCAAAAGGGGGACAGGAACGTCTGGGGCCAACGTCCTGACTTTC
CATKRGTGTSGANVLTF
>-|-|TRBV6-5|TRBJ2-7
TGTGCCAGCAGTTACGGGCGGGTTGGCTACGAGCAGTACTTC
CASSYGRVGYEQYF
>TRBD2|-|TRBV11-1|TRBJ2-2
TGTGCCAGCAGGGCTCAACCCGGGACTAGCGGGAGAGGTACCGGGGAGCTGTTTTTT
CASRAQPGTSGRGTGELFF
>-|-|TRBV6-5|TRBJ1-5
TGTGCCAGCAGTTTTTCATCCAGCAATCAGCCCCAGCATTTT
CASSFSSSNQPQHF
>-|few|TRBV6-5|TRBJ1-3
TGTGCCAGCAGTTACCCCGGGACGGGTGGAAACACCATATATTTT
CASSYPGTGGNTIYF
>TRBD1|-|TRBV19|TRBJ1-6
TGTGCCAGTAGTGGGGACAGGGGAAATTCACCCCTCCACTTT
CASSGDRGNSPLHF
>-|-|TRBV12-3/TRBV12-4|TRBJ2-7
TGTGCCAGCAGTTTAGTGGGCACAGGACGTGAAGCAGAGCAGTACTTC
CASSLVGTGREAEQYF
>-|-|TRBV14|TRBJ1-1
TGTGCCAGCAGCCAAGATCTGGGCACTGAAGCTTTCTTT
CASSQDLGTEAFF
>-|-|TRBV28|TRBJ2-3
TGTGCCAGCAGTTTGCCCGGGGTCCATACGCAGTATTTT
CASSLPGVHTQYF
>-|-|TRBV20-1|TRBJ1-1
TGCAGTGCTAGACGGACACTGAACACTGAAGCTTTCTTT
CSARRTLNTEAFF
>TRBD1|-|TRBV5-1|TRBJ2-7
TGCGCCAGCAGCTCGGGACAGGGATTAGGCGAGCAGTACTTC
CASSSGQGLGEQYF
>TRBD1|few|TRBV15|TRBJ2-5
TGTGCCACCAGCAGGGGCGGGACAGGGGGCGAGACCCAGTACTTC
CATSRGGTGGETQYF
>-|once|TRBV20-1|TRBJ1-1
TGCAGTGCTAGAGATTATGTGAACACTGAAGCTTTCTTT
CSARDYVNTEAFF
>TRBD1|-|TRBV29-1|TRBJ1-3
TGCAGCGCACGGGACAGGGGTGGAAACACCATATATTTT
CSARDRGGNTIYF
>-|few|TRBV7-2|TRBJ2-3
TGTGCCAGCAGCTCCCAGGGATCCACAGATACGCAGTATTTT
CASSSQGSTDTQYF
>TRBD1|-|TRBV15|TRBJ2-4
TGTGCCACCAGCAGAGCACAGGGGGCGATACGGTCCATTCAGTACTTC
CATSRAQGAIRSIQYF
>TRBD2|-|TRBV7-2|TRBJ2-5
TGTGCCAGCAGCCAGAGTTCCGGGACTAGCGGCCCAGGGCCGTCAGAGACCCAGTACTTC
CASSQSSGTSGPGPSETQYF
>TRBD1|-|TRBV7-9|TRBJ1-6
TGTGCCAGCAGCTCCCCGGGACAGGGGGCAAACTATTCACCCCTCCACTTT
CASSSPGQGANYSPLHF
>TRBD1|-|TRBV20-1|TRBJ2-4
TGCAGTGCCCTAAAAGGGACAGATCTAGCCAAAAACATTCAGTACTTC
CSALKGTDLAKNIQYF
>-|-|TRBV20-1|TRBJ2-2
TGCAGTGCTAGAGATCAGGGGCCGACTAGAAACACCGGGGAGCTGTTTTTT
CSARDQGPTRNTGELFF
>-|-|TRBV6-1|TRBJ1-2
TGTGCCAGCAGTGACCACTTGGGGGGCGACTATGGCTACACCTTC
CASSDHLGGDYGYTF
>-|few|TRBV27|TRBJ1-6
TGTGCCAGCAGTTTAGGAGTGGCTCGCAATTATAATTCACCCCTCCACTTT
CASSLGVARNYNSPLHF
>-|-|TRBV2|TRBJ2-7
TGTGCCAGCGGTCTGCTGAGGGTCGACGAGCAGTACTTC
CASGLLRVDEQYF
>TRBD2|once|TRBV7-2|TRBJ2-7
TGTGCCAGCAGCCCGGTGGGTAGCGGGAACTCCTACGAGCAGTACTTC
CASSPVGSGNSYEQYF
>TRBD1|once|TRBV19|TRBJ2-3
TGTGCCAGTAGACGACAGGGCAGTAGCACAGATACGCAGTATTTT
CASRRQGSSTDTQYF
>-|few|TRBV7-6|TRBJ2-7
TGTGCCAGCAGCTATAGGCCCCGGCTAAGCCTCAGTGAGAACGAGCAGTACTTC
CASSYRPRLSLSENEQYF
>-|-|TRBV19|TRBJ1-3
TGTGCCAGTAGTATCGGAGGGGTAAACACCATATATTTT
CASSIGGVNTIYF
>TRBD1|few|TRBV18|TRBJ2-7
TGTGCCAGCTCAGGGACAGGACCCTACGAGCAGTACTTC
CASSGTGPYEQYF
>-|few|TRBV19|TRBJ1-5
TGTGCCAGTACCGCCGGGGAATATTTTCAGCCCCAGCATTTT
CASTAGEYFQPQHF
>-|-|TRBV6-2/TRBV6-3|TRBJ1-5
TGTGCCAGCAGTGACAATAGACCGGACGTGTGGCCCCAGCATTTT
CASSDNRPDVWPQHF
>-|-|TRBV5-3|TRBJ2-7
TGTGCCAGAAGCCCCACCTGTTACGAGCAGTACTTC
CARSPTCYEQYF
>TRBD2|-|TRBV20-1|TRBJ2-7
TGCAGTGCTAGAGATGGGAAAGCGGGAGGTTGGTACGAGCAGTACTTC
CSARDGKAGGWYEQYF
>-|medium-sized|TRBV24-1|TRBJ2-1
TGTGCCACCAGTGACACCCTACGGGGCTTGAGCTCCTACAATGAGCAGTTCTTC
CATSDTLRGLSSYNEQFF
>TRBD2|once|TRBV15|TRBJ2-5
TGTGCCACCAGCAGGGGACTAGCGGGAGAGACCCAGTACTTC
CATSRGLAGETQYF
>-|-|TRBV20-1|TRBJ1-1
TGCAGTGCGGAGGGCTGGGGGGACACTGAAGCTTTCTTT
CSAEGWGDTEAFF
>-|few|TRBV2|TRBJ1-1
TGTGCCAGCAGTCTCGAGAAGGTGACCACTGAAGCTTTCTTT
CASSLEKVTTEAFF
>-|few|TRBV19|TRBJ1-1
TGTGCCAGTAGTACCCGGGAAGGTACTGAAGCTTTCTTT
CASSTREGTEAFF
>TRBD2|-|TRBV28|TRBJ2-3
TGTGCCAGCAGTCCCTCAGCGGGAGGGGGCACAGATACGCAGTATTTT
CASSPSAGGGTDTQYF
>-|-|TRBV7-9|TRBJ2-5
TGTGCCAGCAGCTTGATAGGTTTTGGAGAGACCCAGTACTTC
CASSLIGFGETQYF
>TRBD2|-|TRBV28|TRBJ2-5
TGTGCCAGCAGTCTATCCGGGACTAGCGGGAGGTACCAAGAGACCCAGTACTTC
CASSLSGTSGRYQETQYF
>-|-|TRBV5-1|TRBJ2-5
TGCGCCAGCAGCTTGGGGGACGGCCAAGAGACCCAGTACTTC
CASSLGDGQETQYF
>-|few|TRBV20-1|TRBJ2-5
TGCAGTGTCCAGGTAGAGACCCAGTACTTC
CSVQVETQYF